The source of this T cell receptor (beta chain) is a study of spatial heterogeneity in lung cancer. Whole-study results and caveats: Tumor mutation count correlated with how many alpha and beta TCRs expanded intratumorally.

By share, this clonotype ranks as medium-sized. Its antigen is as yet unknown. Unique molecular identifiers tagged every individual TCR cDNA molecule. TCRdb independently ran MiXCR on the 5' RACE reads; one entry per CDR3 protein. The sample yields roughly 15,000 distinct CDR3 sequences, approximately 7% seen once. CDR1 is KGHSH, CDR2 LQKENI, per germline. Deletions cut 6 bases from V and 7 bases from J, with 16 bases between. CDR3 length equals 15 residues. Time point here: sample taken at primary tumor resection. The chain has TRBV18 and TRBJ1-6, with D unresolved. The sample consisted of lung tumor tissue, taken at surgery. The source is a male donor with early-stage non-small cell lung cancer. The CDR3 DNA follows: TGTGCCAGCTCCCTGGCGGGATTGTCGAATTCACCCCTCCACTTT. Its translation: CASSLAGLSNSPLHF.